A selection of T cell receptor beta chains follows, all from one sample in a study of blood T cell repertoires in COVID-19. Data came from immunoSEQ multiplex PCR; TCRdb stores just in-frame clones and leaves some out. Of 150,000 to 160,000 clones in the sample, approximately 91% were seen once. Sequenced: peripheral blood. The source is a woman aged 70-85 years with acute or convalescent COVID-19. Both conserved end residues are part of each CDR3.

cdr3_length	v_call	j_call	cdr3_aa
16	TRBV7-2	TRBJ2-2	CASSLSGGRNTGELFF
13	TRBV5-4	TRBJ2-7	CASSLGSEYEQYF
15	TRBV7-9	TRBJ1-3	CASSPEGGPGNTIYF
16	TRBV4-1	TRBJ2-3	CASSPGTPFRADTQYF
19	TRBV5-8	TRBJ1-2	CASSEDMLRGTGGRYGYTF
12	TRBV28	TRBJ2-5	CASSSGGRTQYF
13	TRBV6-2/TRBV6-3	TRBJ1-2	CASSYSLYYGYTF
14	TRBV7-9	TRBJ1-2	CASSPGQGVDGYTF
16	TRBV7-8	TRBJ2-2	CASVVHRTTNTGELFF
14	TRBV16	TRBJ2-4	CASSQSSSRDIQYF
13	TRBV5-8	TRBJ2-2	CASSGQPTGELFF
17	TRBV2	TRBJ1-2	CASSGLGQVQTNYGYTF
14	TRBV29-1	TRBJ1-1	CSAPTGDPNTEAFF
14	TRBV25-1	TRBJ1-1	CASSEWEANTEAFF
13	TRBV5-8	TRBJ1-1	CASSLTENTEAFF
16	TRBV19	TRBJ2-3	CASSMWGGAGADTQYF
16	TRBV13	TRBJ1-4	CASSQTGTGTNEKLFF
15	TRBV5-1	TRBJ2-7	CASSRRTVGSYEQYF
15	TRBV6-4	TRBJ1-2	CASSPGQTTNYGYTF
16	TRBV10-3	TRBJ1-1	CAIRGTGALAGTEAFF
14	TRBV2	TRBJ1-2	CASSPGRGYVRYTF